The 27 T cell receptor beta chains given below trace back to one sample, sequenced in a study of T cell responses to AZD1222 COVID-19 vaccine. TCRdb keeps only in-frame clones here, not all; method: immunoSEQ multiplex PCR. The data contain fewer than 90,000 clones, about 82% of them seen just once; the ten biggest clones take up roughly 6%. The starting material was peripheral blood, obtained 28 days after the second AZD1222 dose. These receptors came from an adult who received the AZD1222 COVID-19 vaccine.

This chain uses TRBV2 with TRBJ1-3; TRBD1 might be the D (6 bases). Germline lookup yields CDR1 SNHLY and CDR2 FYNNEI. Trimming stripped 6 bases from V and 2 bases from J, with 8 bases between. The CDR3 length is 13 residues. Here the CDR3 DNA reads TGTGCCAGCAGCAGGGACACTGGAAACACCATATATTTT. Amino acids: CASSRDTGNTIYF.

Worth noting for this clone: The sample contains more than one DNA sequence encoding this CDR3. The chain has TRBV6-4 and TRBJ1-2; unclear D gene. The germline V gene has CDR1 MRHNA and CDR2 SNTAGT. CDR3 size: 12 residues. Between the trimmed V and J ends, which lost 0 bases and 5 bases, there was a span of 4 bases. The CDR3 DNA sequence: TGTGCCAGCAGTGACTCAGGTTATGGCTACACCTTC. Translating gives CASSDSGYGYTF.

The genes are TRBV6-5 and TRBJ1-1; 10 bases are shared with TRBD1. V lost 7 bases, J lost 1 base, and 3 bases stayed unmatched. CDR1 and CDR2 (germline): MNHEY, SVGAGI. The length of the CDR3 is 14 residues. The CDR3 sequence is CASIRDRGNTEAFF. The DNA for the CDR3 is TGTGCCAGCATTCGGGACAGGGGGAACACTGAAGCTTTCTTT.

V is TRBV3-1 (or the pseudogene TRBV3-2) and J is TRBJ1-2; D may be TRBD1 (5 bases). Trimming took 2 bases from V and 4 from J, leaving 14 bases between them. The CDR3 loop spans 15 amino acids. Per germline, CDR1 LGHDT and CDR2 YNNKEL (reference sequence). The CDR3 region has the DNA TGTGCCAGCAGCCAAAGGGGTCAGGCCCCCTATGGCTACACCTTC. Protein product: CASSQRGQAPYGYTF.

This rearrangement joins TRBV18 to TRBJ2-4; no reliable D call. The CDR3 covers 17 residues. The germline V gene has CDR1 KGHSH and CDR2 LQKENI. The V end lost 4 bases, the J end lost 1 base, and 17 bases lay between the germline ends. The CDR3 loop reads CASSLVTGVTAKNIQYF. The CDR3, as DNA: TGTGCCAGCTCACTGGTGACGGGTGTTACGGCCAAAAACATTCAGTACTTC.

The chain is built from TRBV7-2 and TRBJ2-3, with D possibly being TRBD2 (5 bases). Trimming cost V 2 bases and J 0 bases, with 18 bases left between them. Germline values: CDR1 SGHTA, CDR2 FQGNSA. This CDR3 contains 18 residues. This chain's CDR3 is CASSLRPSAVTSTDTQYF. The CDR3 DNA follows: TGTGCCAGCAGCTTAAGGCCCTCAGCGGTAACTAGCACAGATACGCAGTATTTT. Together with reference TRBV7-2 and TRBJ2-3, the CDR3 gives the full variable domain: GAGVSQSPSNKVTEKGKDVELRCDPISGHTALYWYRQSLGQGLEFLIYFQGNSAPDKSGLPSDRFSAERTGGSVSTLTIQRTQQEDSAVYLCASSLRPSAVTSTDTQYFGPGTRLTVL.

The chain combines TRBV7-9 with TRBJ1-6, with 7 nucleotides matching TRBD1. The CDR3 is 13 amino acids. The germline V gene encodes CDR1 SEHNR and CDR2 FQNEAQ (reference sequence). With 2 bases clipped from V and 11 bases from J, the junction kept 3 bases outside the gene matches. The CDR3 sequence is CASSLTGTAPLHF. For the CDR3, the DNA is TGTGCCAGCAGCTTAACCGGGACAGCACCCCTCCACTTT.

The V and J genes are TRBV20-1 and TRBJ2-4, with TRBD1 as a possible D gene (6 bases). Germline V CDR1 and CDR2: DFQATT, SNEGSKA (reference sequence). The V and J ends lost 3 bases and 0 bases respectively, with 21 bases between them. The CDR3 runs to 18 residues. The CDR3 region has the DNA TGCAGTGCTAGTGATAGACAAGGGGGAATCCTAGCCAAAAACATTCAGTACTTC. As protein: CSASDRQGGILAKNIQYF.

This CDR3 is CASSTPAGGQETQYF. For the CDR3, the DNA is TGTGCCAGCAGTACCCCAGCGGGAGGGCAGGAGACCCAGTACTTC. The chain combines TRBV6-5 with TRBJ2-5, with 10 bases identical to TRBD2. Germline loops: CDR1 MNHEY, CDR2 SVGAGI. The CDR3 contains 15 residues. V dropped 5 bases and J dropped 5; count of bases not matched to a gene: 8.

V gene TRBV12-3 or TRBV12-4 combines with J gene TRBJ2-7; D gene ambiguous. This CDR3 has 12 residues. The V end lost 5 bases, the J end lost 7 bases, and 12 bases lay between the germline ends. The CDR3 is CASSLGRWEQYF. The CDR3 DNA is TGTGCCAGCAGTCTCGGGCGGTGGGAGCAGTACTTC.

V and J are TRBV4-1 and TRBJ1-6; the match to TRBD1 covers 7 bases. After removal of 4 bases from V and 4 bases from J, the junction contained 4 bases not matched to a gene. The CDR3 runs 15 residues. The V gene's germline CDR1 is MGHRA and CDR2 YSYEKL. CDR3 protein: CASSLGTVYNSPLHF. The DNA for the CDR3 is TGCGCCAGCAGCCTTGGGACAGTTTATAATTCACCCCTCCACTTT.

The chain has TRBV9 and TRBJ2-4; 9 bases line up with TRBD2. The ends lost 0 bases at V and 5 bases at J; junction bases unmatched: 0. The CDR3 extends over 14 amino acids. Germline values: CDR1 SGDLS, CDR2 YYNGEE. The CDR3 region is CASSVGGGENIQYF. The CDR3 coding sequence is TGTGCCAGCAGCGTAGGCGGGGGGGAAAACATTCAGTACTTC.

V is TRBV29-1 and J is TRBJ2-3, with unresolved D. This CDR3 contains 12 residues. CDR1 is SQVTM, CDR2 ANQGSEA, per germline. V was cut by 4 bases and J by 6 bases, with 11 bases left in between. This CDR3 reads CSVAPTQDTQYF. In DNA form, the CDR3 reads TGCAGCGTTGCTCCAACCCAGGATACGCAGTATTTT.

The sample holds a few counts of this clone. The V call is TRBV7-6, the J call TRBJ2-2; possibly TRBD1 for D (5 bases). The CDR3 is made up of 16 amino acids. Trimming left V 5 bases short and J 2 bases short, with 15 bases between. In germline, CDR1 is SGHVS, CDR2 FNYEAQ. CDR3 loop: CASSTSSDTNTGELFF. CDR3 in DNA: TGTGCCAGCAGCACCTCGTCGGACACAAACACCGGGGAGCTGTTTTTT.

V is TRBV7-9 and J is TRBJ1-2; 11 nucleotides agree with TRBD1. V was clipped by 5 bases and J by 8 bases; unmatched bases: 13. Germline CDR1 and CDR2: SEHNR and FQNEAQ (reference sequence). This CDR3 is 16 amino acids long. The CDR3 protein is CASSTHRDRGLGGYTF. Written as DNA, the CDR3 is TGTGCCAGCAGCACCCACCGGGACAGGGGGTTAGGAGGCTACACCTTC.

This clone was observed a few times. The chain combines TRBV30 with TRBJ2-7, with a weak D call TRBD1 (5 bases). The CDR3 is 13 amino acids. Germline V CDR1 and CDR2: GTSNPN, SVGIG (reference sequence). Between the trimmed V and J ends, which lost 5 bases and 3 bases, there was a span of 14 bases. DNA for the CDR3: TGTGCCTGGCAAACGGCAACAGGCTACGAGCAGTACTTC. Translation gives CAWQTATGYEQYF.

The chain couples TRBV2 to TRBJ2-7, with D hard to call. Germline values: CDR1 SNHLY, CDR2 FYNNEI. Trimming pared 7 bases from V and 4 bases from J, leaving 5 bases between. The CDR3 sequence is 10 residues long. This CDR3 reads CASMTYEQYF. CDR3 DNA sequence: TGTGCCAGCATGACTTACGAGCAGTACTTC.

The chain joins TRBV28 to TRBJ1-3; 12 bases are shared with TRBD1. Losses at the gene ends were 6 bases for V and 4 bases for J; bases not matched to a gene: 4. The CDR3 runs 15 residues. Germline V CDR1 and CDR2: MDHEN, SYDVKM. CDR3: CASRGDRGLGNTIYF. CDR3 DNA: TGTGCCAGCAGGGGGGACAGGGGGCTCGGAAACACCATATATTTT.

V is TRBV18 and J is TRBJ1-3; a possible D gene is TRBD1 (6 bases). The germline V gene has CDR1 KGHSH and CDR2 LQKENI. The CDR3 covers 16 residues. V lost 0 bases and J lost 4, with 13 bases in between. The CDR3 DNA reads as TGTGCCAGCTCACCACCTGGGACATTTTCGGGAAACACCATATATTTT. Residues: CASSPPGTFSGNTIYF.

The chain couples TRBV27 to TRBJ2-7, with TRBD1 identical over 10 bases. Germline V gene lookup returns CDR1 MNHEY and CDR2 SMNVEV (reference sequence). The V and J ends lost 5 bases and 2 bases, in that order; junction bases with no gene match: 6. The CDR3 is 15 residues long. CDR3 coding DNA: TGTGCCAGCAGTCCAGGGACAGGGGTCACCTACGAGCAGTACTTC. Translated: CASSPGTGVTYEQYF.

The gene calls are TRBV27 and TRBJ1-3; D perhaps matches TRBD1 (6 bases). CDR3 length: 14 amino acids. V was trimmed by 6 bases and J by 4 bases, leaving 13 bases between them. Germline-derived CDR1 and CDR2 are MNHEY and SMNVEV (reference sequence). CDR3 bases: TGTGCCAGCAGCACTGGGGGGGCAGGAAACACCATATATTTT. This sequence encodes CASSTGGAGNTIYF.

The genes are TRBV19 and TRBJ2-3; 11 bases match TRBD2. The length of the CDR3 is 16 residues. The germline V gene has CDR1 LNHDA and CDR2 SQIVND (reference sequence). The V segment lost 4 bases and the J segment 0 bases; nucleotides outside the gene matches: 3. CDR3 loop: CASSTRTSGSTDTQYF. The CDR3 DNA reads TGTGCCAGTAGTACCAGGACTAGCGGGAGCACAGATACGCAGTATTTT.

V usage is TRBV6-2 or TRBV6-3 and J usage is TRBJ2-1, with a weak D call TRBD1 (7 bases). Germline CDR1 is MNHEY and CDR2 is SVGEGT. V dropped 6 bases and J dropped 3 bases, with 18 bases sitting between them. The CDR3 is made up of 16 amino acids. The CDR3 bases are TGTGCCAGCAGCCCGGCGGGGCAGGGGGGCTACAATGAGCAGTTCTTC. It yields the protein CASSPAGQGGYNEQFF.

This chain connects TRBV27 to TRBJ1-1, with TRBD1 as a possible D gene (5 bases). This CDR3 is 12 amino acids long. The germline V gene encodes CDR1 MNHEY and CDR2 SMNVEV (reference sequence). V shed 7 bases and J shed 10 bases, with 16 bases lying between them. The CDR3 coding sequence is TGTGCCAGCAAGGGATGGGAAAGGGGAGCTTTCTTT. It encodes CASKGWERGAFF.

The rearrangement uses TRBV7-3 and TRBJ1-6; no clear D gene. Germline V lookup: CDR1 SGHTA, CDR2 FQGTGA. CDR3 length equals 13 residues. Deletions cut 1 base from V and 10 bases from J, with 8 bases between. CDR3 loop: CASSLNAYSPLHF. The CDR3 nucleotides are TGTGCCAGCAGCTTAAATGCATACTCACCCCTCCACTTT.

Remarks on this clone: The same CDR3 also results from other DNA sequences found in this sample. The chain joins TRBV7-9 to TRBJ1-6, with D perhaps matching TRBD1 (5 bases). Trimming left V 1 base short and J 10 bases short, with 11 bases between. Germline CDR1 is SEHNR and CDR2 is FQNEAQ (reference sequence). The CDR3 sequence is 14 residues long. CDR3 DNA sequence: TGTGCCAGCAGCTTAGGTCAGGGAGGATCACCCCTCCACTTT. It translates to CASSLGQGGSPLHF.

The CDR3 spells CASSLRLAAGPGELFF. CDR3 bases: TGTGCCAGCAGCCTAAGACTAGCGGCCGGCCCCGGGGAGCTGTTTTTT. The chain uses TRBV3-1 (or the pseudogene TRBV3-2) and TRBJ2-2; 9 positions match TRBD2. The V gene's germline CDR1 is LGHDT and CDR2 YNNKEL (reference sequence). V lost 4 bases to trimming and J lost 6 bases; unmatched junction nucleotides: 9. The CDR3 is 16 amino acids.